What follows are 22 T cell receptor beta chains derived from one specimen sequenced in a study of blood T cell repertoires in COVID-19. TCRdb's copy holds only in-frame clones and misses some; the assay was immunoSEQ multiplex PCR. The sample lists hundreds of thousands of clones, around 86% occurring once. The sequenced material came from peripheral blood. The receptors stem from a man older than 75 with acute or convalescent COVID-19.

This chain uses TRBV7-2 with TRBJ2-2; D is ambiguous. The V gene's germline CDR1 is SGHTA and CDR2 FQGNSA. This CDR3 is built from 13 residues. Trimming stripped 5 bases from V and 4 bases from J, with 8 bases between. The CDR3 sequence: CASSRGSTGELFF. The CDR3 DNA is TGTGCCAGCAGCCGAGGTAGCACCGGGGAGCTGTTTTTT.

The chain carries TRBV27 and TRBJ2-2, with 8 positions matching TRBD1. CDR1 and CDR2 (germline): MNHEY, SMNVEV (reference sequence). The CDR3 extends over 15 amino acids. With V trimmed by 8 bases and J by 6 bases, 11 bases remained unmatched. The CDR3 bases are TGTGCCAGCCGTTATCGGACAGGGACGGCCGGGGAGCTGTTTTTT. Residues: CASRYRTGTAGELFF.

V gene TRBV6-6 combines with J gene TRBJ1-6; D ambiguous. CDR1 is MNHNY, CDR2 SVGAGI, per germline (reference sequence). Trimming left V 0 bases short and J 5 bases short, with 11 bases between. This CDR3 spans 16 amino acids. CDR3 sequence (DNA): TGTGCCAGCAGTTACTCCGGGAATTATAATAATTCACCCCTCCACTTT. Its translation is CASSYSGNYNNSPLHF.

In the case of this clone: The sample has other DNA sequences that encode this CDR3 too. The rearrangement uses TRBV28 and TRBJ2-7, with 8 bases aligning to TRBD1. The CDR3 consists of 14 residues. CDR1 and CDR2 from the germline V gene are MDHEN and SYDVKM. V was clipped by 6 bases and J by 2 bases; unmatched bases: 6. Here the CDR3 reads CASSSGQGPYEQYF. The CDR3 nucleotides read TGTGCCAGCAGCTCCGGACAGGGTCCCTACGAGCAGTACTTC.

The chain uses TRBV3-1 (or the pseudogene TRBV3-2) and TRBJ2-1; a possible D gene is TRBD2 (6 bases). Germline loops: CDR1 LGHDT, CDR2 YNNKEL (reference sequence). Trimming removed 6 bases at V and 2 bases at J, with 11 bases between. This CDR3 spans 14 amino acids. CDR3 residues: CASSQLAAYNEQFF. CDR3 nucleotide sequence: TGTGCCAGCAGTCAATTAGCGGCCTACAATGAGCAGTTCTTC.

The V gene is TRBV7-6, the J gene TRBJ2-3; the match to TRBD2 covers 11 bases. Per germline, CDR1 SGHVS and CDR2 FNYEAQ. V lost 5 bases, J lost 5 bases, and 9 bases stayed unmatched. This CDR3 is 16 amino acids long. CDR3 nucleotide sequence: TGTGCCAGCAGCCAGGGGCTAGCGGGAGGATTAGATACGCAGTATTTT. Its protein is CASSQGLAGGLDTQYF.

This clone was counted once. V gene TRBV2 combines with J gene TRBJ1-3, with TRBD1 matching over 8 bases. This CDR3 region has 14 residues. Germline loops: CDR1 SNHLY, CDR2 FYNNEI. V was clipped by 8 bases and J by 8 bases; unmatched bases: 11. The CDR3, as DNA: TGTGCCAGCGGAGGACAGGGAGTAATAGACACCATATATTTT. Its protein is CASGGQGVIDTIYF. Combining the CDR3 with reference TRBV2 and TRBJ1-3 gives the whole variable domain EPEVTQTPSHQVTQMGQEVILRCVPISNHLYFYWYRQILGQKVEFLVSFYNNEISEKSEIFDDQFSVERPDGSNFTLKIRSTKLEDSAMYFCASGGQGVIDTIYFGEGSWLTVV.

Only one count was recorded for this clone. V and J are TRBV11-2 and TRBJ2-3, with 9 bases identical to TRBD2. The germline V gene has CDR1 SGHAT and CDR2 FQNNGV. V gave up 1 base and J gave up 4 bases; unmatched junction bases: 9. This CDR3 region has 17 residues. CDR3 residues: CASSLGGGGRAADTQYF. In DNA, the CDR3 is TGTGCCAGCAGCTTAGGAGGTGGCGGGAGGGCGGCAGATACGCAGTATTTT.

The chain links TRBV25-1 to TRBJ1-4; D is possibly TRBD1 (5 bases). Germline CDR1 MGHDK, CDR2 SYGVNS. Trimming cost V 4 bases and J 8 bases, with 17 bases left between them. The CDR3 contains 15 residues. CDR3 region: CASSARDWYEEKLFF. The CDR3 DNA is TGTGCCAGCAGTGCCCGGGACTGGTATGAGGAAAAACTGTTTTTT.

The V gene is TRBV7-9, the J gene TRBJ1-1; D call uncertain. Germline V gene data show CDR1 as SEHNR and CDR2 as FQNEAQ (reference sequence). The CDR3 extends over 13 amino acids. The ends were cut back, 1 base at V and 5 bases at J, with 8 bases in the middle. The chain's CDR3 is CASSLDERTEAFF. As DNA, the CDR3 is TGTGCCAGCAGCTTAGACGAGAGGACTGAAGCTTTCTTT. Based on the CDR3 plus reference TRBV7-9 and TRBJ1-1, the full variable domain is DTGVSQNPRHKITKRGQNVTFRCDPISEHNRLYWYRQTLGQGPEFLTYFQNEAQLEKSRLLSDRFSAERPKGSFSTLEIQRTEQGDSAMYLCASSLDERTEAFFGQGTRLTVV.

This clone was seen only once. The chain recombines TRBV19 with TRBJ2-7, with TRBD2 matching 9 bases. The CDR3 contains 15 residues. After removal of 7 bases from V and 5 bases from J, the junction contained 12 bases not matched to a gene. The V gene's germline CDR1 is LNHDA and CDR2 SQIVND (reference sequence). The CDR3 region has the DNA TGTGCCAGTACCCCCGATAGCGGGAGCCGCCACGAGCAGTACTTC. It encodes CASTPDSGSRHEQYF.

V usage is TRBV7-2 and J usage is TRBJ2-3, with 13 bases aligning to TRBD2. CDR3 length: 16 amino acids. V shed 2 bases, J shed 5 bases, and the junction held 4 bases outside the gene matches. Germline CDR1 reads SGHTA; CDR2 reads FQGNSA. The CDR3 is CASSLSRTSGRDTQYF. The CDR3 DNA reads as TGTGCCAGCAGCTTATCCAGGACTAGCGGGAGAGATACGCAGTATTTT.

The chain joins TRBV2 to TRBJ2-2; 12 bases are a match to TRBD1. Trimming took 7 bases from V and 6 from J; bases not matched to a gene: 6. In germline, CDR1 is SNHLY, CDR2 FYNNEI. The CDR3 runs 15 residues. CDR3 protein: CASTWDRGLSGELFF. For the CDR3, the DNA is TGTGCCAGCACTTGGGACAGGGGGCTCTCCGGGGAGCTGTTTTTT.

The J gene is TRBJ2-1, the V gene TRBV28, with 8 bases lining up with TRBD1. The CDR3 is 15 amino acids. Trimming removed 7 bases from V and 0 bases from J; junction bases left unmatched: 5. Germline V CDR1 and CDR2: MDHEN, SYDVKM. CDR3 residues: CASTRTGSSYNEQFF. The CDR3 nucleotides read TGTGCCAGCACCCGGACAGGGAGCTCCTACAATGAGCAGTTCTTC.

The chain employs TRBV18 and TRBJ2-7; D is ambiguous. Trimming removed 6 bases at V and 0 bases at J, with 12 bases between. The CDR3 contains 14 residues. Germline assignment: CDR1 KGHSH and CDR2 LQKENI. CDR3 protein: CASSPTMSSYEQYF. Here the CDR3 DNA reads TGTGCCAGCTCGCCTACTATGAGCTCCTACGAGCAGTACTTC.

The genes are TRBV6-5 and TRBJ2-7; 9 bases match TRBD1. The CDR3 loop spans 14 amino acids. Per the germline V gene, CDR1 is MNHEY and CDR2 is SVGAGI. Losses at the gene ends were 6 bases for V and 4 bases for J; bases not matched to a gene: 7. CDR3 loop: CASRSGTGLYEQYV. In DNA, the CDR3 is TGTGCCAGCAGATCAGGGACAGGGCTTTACGAGCAGTACGTC.

This clone showed up just once. V usage is TRBV30 and J usage is TRBJ2-3, with D possibly TRBD1 on 5 matching bases. CDR1 and CDR2 from the germline V gene are GTSNPN and SVGIG (reference sequence). Trimming removed 4 bases from V and 1 base from J, with 12 bases in between. The CDR3 is 14 amino acids. The CDR3: CAWTEKGGTDTQYF. The CDR3 bases are TGTGCCTGGACCGAAAAAGGGGGCACAGATACGCAGTATTTT.

This clone came up a few times. The chain is built from TRBV28 and TRBJ1-6; D may be TRBD1 (6 bases). The CDR3 consists of 17 residues. Between the trimmed V and J ends, which lost 3 bases and 9 bases, there was a span of 21 bases. Per the germline V gene, CDR1 is MDHEN and CDR2 is SYDVKM. CDR3 in amino acids: CASSLMGTTRQGSPLHF. The CDR3 nucleotides read TGTGCCAGCAGTTTGATGGGGACAACCCGCCAGGGTTCACCCCTCCACTTT.

The chain is built from TRBV21-1 and TRBJ1-3; TRBD1 is the table's D call, not checked against the DNA. TRBV21-1 is annotated as a pseudogene. This CDR3 region has 16 residues. The CDR3 DNA is TGTGCCAGCAGCAGGGTACAGGGCTTCTCTGGAAACACCATATATTTT. Translated: CASSRVQGFSGNTIYF.

With respect to this clone: Germline is not matched at one junction end, which may reflect a read error. J is TRBJ2-3 and V is TRBV5-1; 10 bases match TRBD2. Germline CDR1 and CDR2: SGHRS and YFSETQ. The CDR3 covers 21 residues. The CDR3 loop is CARSGGGLTSGTSVVTDTQYF. CDR3 DNA: TGCGCCCGCAGCGGGGGGGGCCTTACTAGCGGGACAAGTGTCGTGACAGATACGCAGTATTTT.

The V and J genes are TRBV12-3 or TRBV12-4 and TRBJ1-1; D may be TRBD1 (6 bases). The CDR3 is 13 residues long. The V and J ends lost 2 bases and 6 bases respectively, with 10 bases between them. The CDR3 DNA is TGTGCCAGCAGTTTAACAGGGAGGGCTGAAGCTTTCTTT. This encodes CASSLTGRAEAFF.

In its sample, this clone was seen once. The chain links TRBV15 to TRBJ2-1, with D tentatively TRBD2 (6 bases). The CDR3 length is 15 residues. CDR1 is LNHNV, CDR2 YYDKDF, per germline (reference sequence). Trimming stripped 6 bases from V and 0 bases from J, with 12 bases between. CDR3 nucleotides: TGTGCCACCAGACAGATCGGGGGCTCCTACAATGAGCAGTTCTTC. Protein: CATRQIGGSYNEQFF. Drawing the rest from reference TRBV15 and TRBJ2-1, the complete variable domain is DAMVIQNPRYQVTQFGKPVTLSCSQTLNHNVMYWYQQKSSQAPKLLFHYYDKDFNNEADTPDNFQSRRPNTSFCFLDIRSPGLGDTAMYLCATRQIGGSYNEQFFGPGTRLTVL.